Listed below are T cell receptor beta chains from one sample, sequenced in a study of blood T cell repertoires in COVID-19. Libraries were prepared by immunoSEQ multiplex PCR; TCRdb keeps only in-frame clonotypes and omits some of them. This repertoire shows over 150,000 clones, about 90% found once; its top ten account for around 6.5%. Sequencing used PBMCs or T cells enriched from blood (not recorded which). All receptors derive from a woman aged 45-65 years who had recovered from COVID-19. Both conserved end residues are part of each CDR3. Each record gives: clone size, V gene, J gene, D gene, CDR3 protein, CDR3 DNA. A D gene is named only where the DNA matches it firmly. The listing skips clone size in some rows; elsewhere it reads once, few, many or a size class.

-	TRBV12-3/TRBV12-4	TRBJ2-2	-	CASSLNTGELFF	TGTGCCAGCTCCCTGAACACCGGGGAGCTGTTTTTT
-	TRBV19	TRBJ2-7	-	CASSIQTGSAHYEQYF	TGTGCCAGTAGTATACAAACAGGGAGTGCCCACTACGAGCAGTACTTC
once	TRBV27	TRBJ1-2	-	CASSSGYGYTF	TGTGCCAGCAGTTCAGGCTATGGCTACACCTTC
-	TRBV7-9	TRBJ2-1	-	CASSPGTPLPTYNEQFF	TGTGCCAGCAGCCCGGGGACTCCGCTACCGACTTACAATGAGCAGTTCTTC
-	TRBV29-1	TRBJ2-7	-	CSVKSGGGDEQYF	TGCAGCGTCAAAAGCGGAGGGGGCGACGAGCAGTACTTC
-	TRBV11-2	TRBJ2-4	-	CASSSAQVKNIQYF	TGTGCCAGCAGCTCAGCCCAGGTCAAAAACATTCAGTACTTC
-	TRBV7-3	TRBJ2-3	-	CASSLGLADTQYF	TGTGCCAGCAGCTTAGGTCTAGCAGATACGCAGTATTTT
-	TRBV9	TRBJ1-1	-	CASSPGGGFGAFF	TGTGCCAGCAGCCCAGGTGGAGGGTTTGGAGCTTTCTTT
-	TRBV7-2	TRBJ2-1	-	CASSTKTSLIAGYNEQFF	TGTGCCAGCAGCACCAAAACCTCGTTGATAGCCGGGTACAATGAGCAGTTCTTC
once	TRBV30	TRBJ2-1	-	CAWSLQFEQFF	TGTGCCTGGAGCCTTCAGTTTGAGCAGTTCTTC
once	TRBV27	TRBJ2-1	TRBD2	CASRSSGRYNEQFF	TGTGCCAGCAGATCTAGCGGACGATACAATGAGCAGTTCTTC
-	TRBV18	TRBJ2-1	-	CASSRIRADEQFF	TGTGCCAGCTCACGAATCAGGGCTGATGAGCAGTTCTTC
-	TRBV29-1	TRBJ1-4	-	CSVLVVGGDEKLFF	TGCAGCGTTTTGGTCGTGGGGGGAGATGAAAAACTGTTTTTT
-	TRBV4-1	TRBJ2-1	-	CASSQDAGSSYNEQFF	TGCGCCAGCAGCCAAGATGCCGGGAGTTCCTACAATGAGCAGTTCTTC
-	TRBV28	TRBJ2-7	TRBD2	CASSWAGTSSEQYF	TGTGCCAGCAGTTGGGCCGGGACTAGCAGCGAGCAGTACTTC
-	TRBV7-9	TRBJ1-1	TRBD1	CASSIGQGEAFF	TGTGCCAGCAGCATAGGACAGGGTGAAGCTTTCTTT
-	TRBV6-5	TRBJ1-1	-	CASSYGTDSKAFF	TGTGCCAGCAGTTACGGAACCGACAGTAAAGCTTTCTTT
-	TRBV4-1	TRBJ2-2	-	CASSQVRETSNTGELFF	TGCGCCAGCAGCCAAGTACGGGAGACCTCGAACACCGGGGAGCTGTTTTTT
-	TRBV30	TRBJ1-5	-	CAWSRDNNQPQHF	TGTGCCTGGAGCAGGGACAACAATCAGCCCCAGCATTTT
few	TRBV7-6	TRBJ2-1	TRBD2	CASSPTSGEDNEQFF	TGTGCCAGCAGCCCGACTAGCGGGGAGGACAATGAGCAGTTCTTC
-	TRBV29-1	TRBJ1-1	TRBD1	CSVETSGGTEAFF	TGCAGCGTTGAAACGTCAGGGGGCACTGAAGCTTTCTTT
-	TRBV2	TRBJ1-1	-	CASSTGPLNTEAFF	TGTGCCAGCAGCACAGGGCCTCTTAACACTGAAGCTTTCTTT
-	TRBV5-5	TRBJ1-2	-	CASSLQGYGYTF	TGTGCCAGCAGCTTACAGGGCTATGGCTACACCTTC
-	TRBV11-2	TRBJ1-1	TRBD1	CASSDRGGTEAFF	TGTGCCAGCAGCGACAGGGGCGGCACTGAAGCTTTCTTT
-	TRBV20-1	TRBJ1-1	-	CSASTGGRTEAFF	TGCAGTGCTAGTACGGGGGGCCGCACTGAAGCTTTCTTT
-	TRBV21-1	TRBJ1-1	-	CASSPKREAFF	TGTGCCAGCAGCCCTAAAAGAGAAGCTTTCTTT
-	TRBV7-8	TRBJ1-5	TRBD1	CASSPKAGQGNQPQHF	TGTGCCAGCAGCCCGAAAGCGGGACAGGGCAATCAGCCCCAGCATTTT
-	TRBV18	TRBJ2-7	-	CASSPRSSTGPYEQYF	TGTGCCAGCTCACCACGTAGCTCAACTGGCCCCTACGAGCAGTACTTC
-	TRBV14	TRBJ1-5	-	CASSQEWGGAFGQPQHF	TGTGCCAGCAGCCAAGAGTGGGGGGGCGCCTTTGGTCAGCCCCAGCATTTT
once	TRBV29-1	TRBJ1-4	-	CSVERGAGEKLFF	TGCAGCGTTGAGCGGGGCGCGGGTGAAAAACTGTTTTTT
-	TRBV5-1	TRBJ2-7	TRBD2	CASSLDPSGAYYEQYF	TGCGCCAGCAGCTTGGATCCTAGCGGGGCATACTACGAGCAGTACTTC
-	TRBV19	TRBJ2-6	TRBD1	CASSRQGAGANVLTF	TGTGCCAGTAGTAGACAGGGGGCTGGGGCCAACGTCCTGACTTTC
-	TRBV2	TRBJ2-7	-	CASSGLGFEQYF	TGTGCCAGCAGTGGACTCGGGTTCGAGCAGTACTTC
-	TRBV15	TRBJ1-4	-	CATSRVQGSEKLFF	TGTGCCACCAGCAGAGTCCAGGGGAGTGAAAAACTGTTTTTT
-	TRBV30	TRBJ2-5	TRBD1	CAWSVGDRPYEETQYF	TGTGCCTGGAGTGTAGGGGACAGGCCGTATGAAGAGACCCAGTACTTC
-	TRBV28	TRBJ2-3	TRBD2	CASSFVGRALTDTQYF	TGTGCCAGCAGTTTCGTCGGGAGGGCCCTTACAGATACGCAGTATTTT
-	TRBV3-1/TRBV3-2	TRBJ2-2	-	CASSQTPLGANTGELFF	TGTGCCAGCAGCCAAACCCCCCTGGGAGCGAACACCGGGGAGCTGTTTTTT
-	TRBV18	TRBJ1-3	-	CASSSQGGVDTIYF	TGTGCCAGCTCATCTCAAGGAGGGGTGGACACCATATATTTT
-	TRBV19	TRBJ2-1	TRBD2	CASSIVGSGSADNEQFF	TGTGCCAGTAGTATAGTCGGTAGCGGGAGTGCCGACAATGAGCAGTTCTTC
-	TRBV19	TRBJ1-5	-	CASSINIQPQHF	TGTGCCAGTAGTATAAACATTCAGCCCCAGCATTTT
-	TRBV6-5	TRBJ1-3	TRBD1	CASYGTGRGNTIYF	TGTGCCAGTTACGGGACAGGTCGAGGAAACACCATATATTTT
-	TRBV7-8	TRBJ2-2	TRBD1	CASSVTGGFGTGELFF	TGTGCCAGCAGCGTAACAGGGGGATTCGGGACCGGGGAGCTGTTTTTT
-	TRBV18	TRBJ2-5	TRBD1	CASSPLGQQETQYF	TGTGCCAGCTCACCACTGGGACAGCAAGAGACCCAGTACTTC
-	TRBV7-9	TRBJ2-5	-	CASSLGAGKETQYF	TGTGCCAGCAGCTTAGGGGCAGGGAAAGAGACCCAGTACTTC
-	TRBV6-4	TRBJ2-1	TRBD1	CASRKDRGPNEQFF	TGTGCCAGCAGAAAGGACAGGGGACCCAATGAGCAGTTCTTC